This TCR beta chain derives from a study of technical replicates of blood from several donors. There are 16 residues in the CDR3. Per germline, CDR1 SGHKS and CDR2 YYEKEE (reference sequence). V was clipped by 0 bases and J by 1 base; unmatched bases: 6. Profiled with immunoSEQ multiplex PCR; TCRdb holds only in-frame clones, not every one. This sample has about 93,000 clones, with 95% found just once. Sequencing was performed on T cells isolated from PBMCs. This TCR derives from a human donor in good health. The rearrangement uses TRBV5-5 and TRBJ2-7; 8 bases are shared with TRBD1. This CDR3 is CASSLGTGFLSYEQYF. The CDR3 DNA follows: TGTGCCAGCAGCTTGGGGACAGGGTTTCTTTCCTACGAGCAGTACTTC. The full variable domain, rest sourced from reference TRBV5-5 and TRBJ2-7, is DAGVTQSPTHLIKTRGQQVTLRCSPISGHKSVSWYQQVLGQGPQFIFQYYEKEERGRGNFPDRFSARQFPNYSSELNVNALLLGDSALYLCASSLGTGFLSYEQYFGPGTRLTVT.